Below, 5 T cell receptor beta chains from the same sample are listed, as sequenced in a study of blood T cell repertoires in COVID-19. The table came from immunoSEQ multiplex PCR; TCRdb's copy has only in-frame clones and leaves some out. Among roughly 190,000 clones listed, 70% to 90% were seen once. The sequencing input was PBMCs or T cells enriched from blood (not recorded which). These receptors were obtained from a woman younger than 35 who had recovered from COVID-19.

The chain joins TRBV5-1 to TRBJ2-3, with D uncertain. This CDR3 has 15 residues. The germline CDR1 and CDR2 sequences are SGHRS and YFSETQ. Trimming cost V 0 bases and J 0 bases, with 8 bases left between them. Here the CDR3 reads CASSLDHSSTDTQYF. The CDR3 DNA reads as TGCGCCAGCAGCTTGGACCACAGCAGCACAGATACGCAGTATTTT.

The V call is TRBV19, the J call TRBJ2-3, with D perhaps TRBD2 (7 bases). V lost 5 bases and J 9 bases, leaving 15 bases between the germline ends. Per the germline V gene, CDR1 is LNHDA and CDR2 is SQIVND (reference sequence). The CDR3 covers 13 residues. CDR3 sequence: CASSAGGRLTQYF. In DNA, the CDR3 is TGTGCCAGTAGTGCCGGGGGGCGTTTAACGCAGTATTTT.

The V and J genes are TRBV7-8 and TRBJ2-3; TRBD1 agrees at 7 bases. CDR3 length: 16 amino acids. Looked up from germline, CDR1 is SGHVS and CDR2 is FQNEAQ. J lost 0 bases, V lost 1 base, and 4 bases had no gene match. The CDR3 is CASSLGTGFSTDTQYF. The CDR3 coding sequence is TGTGCCAGCAGCTTAGGGACAGGTTTTAGCACAGATACGCAGTATTTT.

V is TRBV10-3 and J is TRBJ1-3; D might be TRBD1 (5 bases). Germline V gene sequence: CDR1 ENHRY, CDR2 SYGVKD. V lost 7 bases and J lost 2, with 15 bases in between. The CDR3 sequence is 15 residues long. CDR3 coding DNA: TGTGCCATCAAATCCTGGGGGGGGGCTGGAAACACCATATATTTT. Translating it yields CAIKSWGGAGNTIYF.

The V gene is TRBV28, the J gene TRBJ2-5, with TRBD2 matching over 9 bases. Unmatched junction bases numbered 14, after V lost 4 bases and J lost 2 bases. The CDR3 runs to 18 residues. Germline V CDR1 and CDR2: MDHEN, SYDVKM. The CDR3 DNA reads as TGTGCCAGCAGTTCGGCAGGGCGGGGAGCGGGAGGTCAAGAGACCCAGTACTTC. Translation gives CASSSAGRGAGGQETQYF. Together with reference TRBV28 and TRBJ2-5, the CDR3 gives the full variable domain: DVKVTQSSRYLVKRTGEKVFLECVQDMDHENMFWYRQDPGLGLRLIYFSYDVKMKEKGDIPEGYSVSREKKERFSLILESASTNQTSMYLCASSSAGRGAGGQETQYFGPGTRLLVL.